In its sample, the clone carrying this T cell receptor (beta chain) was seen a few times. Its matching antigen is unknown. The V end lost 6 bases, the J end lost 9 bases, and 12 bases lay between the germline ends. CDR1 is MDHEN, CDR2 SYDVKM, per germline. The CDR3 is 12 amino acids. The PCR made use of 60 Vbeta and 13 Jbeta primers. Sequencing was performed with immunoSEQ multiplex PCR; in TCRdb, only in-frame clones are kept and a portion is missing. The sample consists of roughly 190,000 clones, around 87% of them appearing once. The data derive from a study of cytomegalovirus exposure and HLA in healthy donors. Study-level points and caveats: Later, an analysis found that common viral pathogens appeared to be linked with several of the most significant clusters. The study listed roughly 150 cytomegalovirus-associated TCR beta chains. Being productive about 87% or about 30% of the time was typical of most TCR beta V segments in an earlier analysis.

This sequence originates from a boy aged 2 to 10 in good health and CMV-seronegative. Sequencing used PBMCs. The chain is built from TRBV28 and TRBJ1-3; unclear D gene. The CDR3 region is CASSPNRGTIYF. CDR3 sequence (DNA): TGTGCCAGCAGCCCGAATCGCGGCACCATATATTTT.